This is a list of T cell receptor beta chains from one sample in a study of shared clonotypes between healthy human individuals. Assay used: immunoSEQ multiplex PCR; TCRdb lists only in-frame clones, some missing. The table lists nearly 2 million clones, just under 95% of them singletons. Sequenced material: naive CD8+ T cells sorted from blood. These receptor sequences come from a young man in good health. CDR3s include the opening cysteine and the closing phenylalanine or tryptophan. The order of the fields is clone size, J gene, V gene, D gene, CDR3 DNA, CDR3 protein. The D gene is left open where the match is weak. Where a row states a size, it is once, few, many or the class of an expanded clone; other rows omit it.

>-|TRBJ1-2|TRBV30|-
TGTGCCTGGACCGAGGACCCGTCCCATTATGGCTACACCTTC
CAWTEDPSHYGYTF
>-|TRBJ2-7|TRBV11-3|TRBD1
TGTGCCAGCAGCTTAAGGGACAGCCCCTACGAGCAGTACTTC
CASSLRDSPYEQYF
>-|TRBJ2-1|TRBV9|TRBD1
TGTGCCAGCAGCGGAACCGGGACAGGGCTCCTCAATGAGCAGTTCTTC
CASSGTGTGLLNEQFF
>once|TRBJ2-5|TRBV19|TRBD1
TGTGCCAGTAGTATGACAGGGGACCCTTGGACCCAGTACTTC
CASSMTGDPWTQYF
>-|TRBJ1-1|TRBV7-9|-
TGTGCCAGCAGCTTCCAGCCCACTGAAGCTTTCTTT
CASSFQPTEAFF
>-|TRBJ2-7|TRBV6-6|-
TGTGCCAGCAGTGAGGGGACTGGTACCTACGAGCAGTACTTC
CASSEGTGTYEQYF
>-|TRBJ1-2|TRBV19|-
TGTGCCAGTAGTATTGGGGAGGGACTGAATGGCTACACCTTC
CASSIGEGLNGYTF
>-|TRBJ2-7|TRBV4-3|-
TGCGCCAGCAGCCAAGATCGATCTCAGGGCTACGAGCAGTACTTC
CASSQDRSQGYEQYF
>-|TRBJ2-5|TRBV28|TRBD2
TGTGCCAGCAGTTTAGCGGGGGAGGTGGAGACCCAGTACTTC
CASSLAGEVETQYF
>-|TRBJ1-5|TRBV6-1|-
TGTGCCAGCAGTGATTTTGGGACGGAGTTGAATCAGCCCCAGCATTTT
CASSDFGTELNQPQHF
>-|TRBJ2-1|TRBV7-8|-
TGTGCCAGTTTCTGGGCTAGCGGCTCTCCAGGGGATGAGCAGTTCTTC
CASFWASGSPGDEQFF
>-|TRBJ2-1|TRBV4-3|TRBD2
TGCGCCAGCAGCCAAGAAAGCCCAGCGGGAGAGTCTAATGAGCAGTTCTTC
CASSQESPAGESNEQFF
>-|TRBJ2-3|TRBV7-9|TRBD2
TGTGCCAGCAGCGATAGCGGGGGGGTTTCAGATACGCAGTATTTT
CASSDSGGVSDTQYF
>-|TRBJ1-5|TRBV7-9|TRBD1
TGTGCCAGCAGCGACGACAGGGAGGGCAATCAGCCCCAGCATTTT
CASSDDREGNQPQHF
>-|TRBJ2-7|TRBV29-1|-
TGCAGCGTCCAACCGGGACCGGGTAACGAGCAGTACTTC
CSVQPGPGNEQYF
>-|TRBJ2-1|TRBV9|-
TGTGCCAGCGCAGATTTAAACAATGAGCAGTTCTTC
CASADLNNEQFF
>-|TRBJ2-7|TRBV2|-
TGTGCCAGCAGTGAAATGGGGGTTGGGTCCTACGAGCAGTACTTC
CASSEMGVGSYEQYF
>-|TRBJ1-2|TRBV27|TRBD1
TGTGCCAGCAGTACCGACCTGACAGGGGGCCTTAACTATGGCTACACCTTC
CASSTDLTGGLNYGYTF
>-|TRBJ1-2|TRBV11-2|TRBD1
TGTGCCAGCAGCGCTAGGGACAGACTACCCTTTGATAACTATGGCTACACCTTC
CASSARDRLPFDNYGYTF
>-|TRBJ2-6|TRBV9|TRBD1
TGTGCCAGCAGCGCGACAGGGGTTGGGGCCAACGTCCTGACTTTC
CASSATGVGANVLTF
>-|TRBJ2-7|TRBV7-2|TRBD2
TGTGCCAGCAGCATTAGCGGGGCCTCCTACGAGCAGTACTTC
CASSISGASYEQYF
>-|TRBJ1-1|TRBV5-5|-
TGTGCCAGCAGCGACTACACTGAAGCTTTCTTT
CASSDYTEAFF
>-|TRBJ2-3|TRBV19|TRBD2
TGTGCCAGTAGTACTTGGGGAGCGGGAAGAGGCACAGATACGCAGTATTTT
CASSTWGAGRGTDTQYF
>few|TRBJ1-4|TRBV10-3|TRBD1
TGTGCCATCAGTGAGCCGGGACAGGGGGCTAATGAAAAACTGTTTTTT
CAISEPGQGANEKLFF
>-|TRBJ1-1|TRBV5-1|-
TGCGCCAGCAGCTTGACAGGGAACACTGAAGCTTTCTTT
CASSLTGNTEAFF
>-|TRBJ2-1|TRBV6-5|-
TGTGCCAGCAGTTACTGGGGCGGAAGCTCCTACAATGAGCAGTTCTTC
CASSYWGGSSYNEQFF
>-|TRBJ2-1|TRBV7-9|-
TGTGCCAGCGAGGCTCGTCGGGGGCCTGAGCAGTTCTTC
CASEARRGPEQFF
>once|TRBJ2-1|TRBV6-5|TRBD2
TGTGCCAGCAGTCTAGGGACTAGCGGGATGGAGCAGTTCTTC
CASSLGTSGMEQFF
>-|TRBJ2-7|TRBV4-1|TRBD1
TGCGCCAGCAGCGATGGACAGGGGCTAGCGTACGAGCAGTACTTC
CASSDGQGLAYEQYF
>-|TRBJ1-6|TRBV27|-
TGTGCCAGCAGTTTGGGACCCAATTCACCCCTCCACTTT
CASSLGPNSPLHF
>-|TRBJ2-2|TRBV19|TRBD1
TGTGCCAGTAGGGACAGGGGCACCGGGGAGCTGTTTTTT
CASRDRGTGELFF
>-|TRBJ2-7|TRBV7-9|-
TGTGCCAGCAGCTTAGACGGGAACCCCTACGAGCAGTACTTC
CASSLDGNPYEQYF
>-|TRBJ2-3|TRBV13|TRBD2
TGTGCCAGCAGCCTGACTAGCGGGGCCTTGGATACGCAGTATTTT
CASSLTSGALDTQYF
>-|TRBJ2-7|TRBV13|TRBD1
TGTGCCAGCAGCTTAGGCCCATTCCCGGACAGGGTAGGCTACGAGCAGTACTTC
CASSLGPFPDRVGYEQYF
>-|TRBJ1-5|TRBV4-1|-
TGCGCCAGCAGCCTAGCGGGCGAGACCGGCAAGCAGCCCCAGCATTTT
CASSLAGETGKQPQHF
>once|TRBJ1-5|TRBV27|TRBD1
TGTGCCAGCAGTTTATCCGGACAGGGGGCCCAGCCCCAGCATTTT
CASSLSGQGAQPQHF
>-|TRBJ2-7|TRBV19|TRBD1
TGTGCCAGTAAGCGGGACAGGGAGGGGAGCTACGAGCAGTACTTC
CASKRDREGSYEQYF
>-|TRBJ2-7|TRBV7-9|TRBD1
TGTGCCAGCAGCTTACGGACAGGGGAGGTCAACGAGCAGTACTTC
CASSLRTGEVNEQYF
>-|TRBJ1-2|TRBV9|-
TGTGCCAGCAGCGTCGGGGTTAACTATGGCTACACCTTC
CASSVGVNYGYTF
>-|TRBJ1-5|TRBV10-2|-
TGCGCCAGCAGTGAGTCGGGGGGGGGTCAGCCCCAGCATTTT
CASSESGGGQPQHF
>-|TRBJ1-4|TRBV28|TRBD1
TGTGCCAGCAGTTTAGGCGGGACAGGGGGAGGAGGAGGTGAAAAACTGTTTTTT
CASSLGGTGGGGGEKLFF
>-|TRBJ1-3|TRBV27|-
TGTGCCAGCAGTTTATCCGCCATCCATTCCCTCTCTGGAAACACCATATATTTT
CASSLSAIHSLSGNTIYF
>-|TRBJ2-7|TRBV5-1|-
TGCGCCAGCAGCTGGAGTCTAGCTTACGAGCAGTACTTC
CASSWSLAYEQYF
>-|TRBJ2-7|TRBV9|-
TGTGCCAGCAGCGTAGAGGACGGTAGCTACGAGCAGTACTTC
CASSVEDGSYEQYF
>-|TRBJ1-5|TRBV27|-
TGTGCCAGCAGCGGGGGAGGGGGTTACGGACAGCCCCAGCATTTT
CASSGGGGYGQPQHF
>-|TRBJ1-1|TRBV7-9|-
TGTGCCAGCAGCTCATTCGGGGAGGGAATGAACACTGAAGCTTTCTTT
CASSSFGEGMNTEAFF
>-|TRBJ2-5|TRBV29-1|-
TGCAGCGTTGAAGAAGGAGACAGGAAAGAGACCCAGTACTTC
CSVEEGDRKETQYF
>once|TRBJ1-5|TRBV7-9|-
TGTGCCAGCAGCTCGGACATGCTGGGGACCAATCAGCCCCAGCATTTT
CASSSDMLGTNQPQHF
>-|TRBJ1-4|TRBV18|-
TGTGCCAGCTCCCCCGTAAAAACGGGGCGGGCTAATGAAAAACTGTTTTTT
CASSPVKTGRANEKLFF
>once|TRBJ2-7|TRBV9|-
TGTGCCAGCAGCGACGGAGGACTGGGATACGAGCAGTACTTC
CASSDGGLGYEQYF